This TCR beta chain was observed in a study of T-cell reconstitution after alpha-beta-depleted transplantation in children listed by TCRdb under 2016. At the level of the whole study: T-cell immune reconstitution after TCRalphabeta/CD19-depleted allogeneic hematopoietic cell transplantation in children was quantitatively tracked in the study by means of TCR repertoire profiling.

The library came from PCR. The instrument given in TCRdb is Illumina HiSeq 2500. Molecular barcoding was employed in the preparation of TCR libraries, with unique molecular identifiers being used to normalize TCRbeta repertoire quantification. TCRdb passed the public sequencing reads through fastp at Q25 and MiXCR, retaining productive beta sequences. Entries that share a CDR3 protein sequence are merged under the most common genes and DNA. A total of 640,000 or so distinct CDR3 sequences appear in this sample, 16% of them only once. About 1.1% of the sample comes from the top ten. As to this clonotype: No cognate antigen has been identified for it. Base qualities are not provided; no much larger clone lies one nucleotide away.

V lost 5 bases and J lost 6 bases; the stretch between them is 12 bases long. Inclusive of the bounding cysteine and phenylalanine, the CDR3 is 13 residues long. CDR3 DNA is the only sequence kept; it has 39 bases, read in frame from the first base. The source of this sequence is a human donor who donated a stem cell graft to a child with acute myeloid leukemia. Recombination joined TRBV12-3 or TRBV12-4 with TRBJ2-3; no D segment can be confidently identified. Here the sequenced sample was PBMCs from the stem cell graft donor, taken from the stem cell graft. The nucleotide sequence is TGTGCCAGCAGTACCCCCCCCCGGGATACGCAGTATTTT. This codes for CASSTPPRDTQYF.